The 25 T cell receptor beta chains below all came from one sample that was sequenced in a study of post-analysis software for immune sequencing data. No antigen has been identified for these receptors. Libraries were made from TCR beta cDNA, and they carried unique molecular identifiers. Via MiXCR, TCRdb re-called the PCR reads, giving one row per CDR3 protein. Among roughly 800,000 distinct CDR3 sequences listed, about 43% were seen once. Study observations and caveats: Controls showed lower frequencies than patients for five TRBV segments, and TRBV5-6, TRBV5-1 and TRBV20-1 were among these.

Sequencing was done on a sample of blood. These receptors all stem from a girl aged 5 to 17 with multiple sclerosis.

The chain couples TRBV29-1 to TRBJ1-1; D remains unclear. The CDR3 runs to 13 residues. Germline V gene sequence: CDR1 SQVTM, CDR2 ANQGSEA. The V end lost 5 bases, the J end lost 0 bases, and 10 bases lay between the germline ends. The CDR3 protein is CSVFGGLNTEAFF. The DNA of the CDR3 is TGCAGCGTTTTCGGCGGTTTGAACACTGAAGCTTTCTTT.

This rearrangement joins TRBV24-1 to TRBJ2-5; 8 nucleotides line up with TRBD2. The ends lost 9 bases at V and 2 bases at J; junction bases unmatched: 4. CDR3 length: 13 amino acids. Germline V gene lookup returns CDR1 KGHDR and CDR2 SFDVKD. CDR3 in DNA: TGTGCCACCGCGACGGGGGGGCAAGAGACCCAGTACTTC. Its translation: CATATGGQETQYF.

This chain uses TRBV12-3 or TRBV12-4 with TRBJ2-1; TRBD2 aligns across 8 bases. Unmatched junction bases numbered 15, after V lost 6 bases and J lost 8 bases. The CDR3 totals 16 residues. CDR3 region: CASSLLAGGPGDEQFF. The CDR3 DNA reads TGTGCCAGCAGCCTACTGGCGGGAGGCCCAGGGGATGAGCAGTTCTTC.

The chain recombines TRBV7-9 with TRBJ2-6; D remains ambiguous. Trimming removed 5 bases from V and 2 bases from J, with 10 bases in between. The CDR3 extends over 15 amino acids. In germline, CDR1 is SEHNR, CDR2 FQNEAQ (reference sequence). CDR3 protein: CASSLDAPGANVLTF. The DNA for the CDR3 is TGTGCCAGCAGCCTGGATGCCCCTGGGGCCAACGTCCTGACTTTC.

The rearrangement links TRBV9 to TRBJ1-1; D is ambiguous. Between the trimmed V and J ends, which lost 1 base and 2 bases, there was a span of 6 bases. The CDR3 runs 13 residues. CDR1 is SGDLS, CDR2 YYNGEE, per germline. The CDR3 loop reads CASSVIGNTEAFF. The CDR3 DNA follows: TGTGCCAGCAGCGTAATAGGTAACACTGAAGCTTTCTTT.

The genes are TRBV7-9 and TRBJ2-1, with TRBD2 identical over 10 bases. The DNA end lines up better with TRBJ2-7; the J call may be wrong. CDR1 and CDR2 from the germline V gene are SEHNR and FQNEAQ (reference sequence). The CDR3 covers 17 residues. CDR3 sequence reads: CASSLRASGSTYNEQYF. The CDR3 DNA follows: TGTGCCAGCAGCTTAAGGGCTAGCGGGAGTACCTACAATGAGCAGTACTTC.

The chain employs TRBV12-3 or TRBV12-4 and TRBJ1-1; 7 bases match TRBD1. The CDR3 runs 13 residues. Germline trimming cut 8 bases from V and 1 base from J; bases unmatched to any gene: 4. In DNA, the CDR3 is TGTGCCAGCGGCCGGGACAGGAACACTGAAGCTTTCTTT. This translates into CASGRDRNTEAFF.

The table lists this clonotype with a few counts. V gene TRBV20-1 combines with J gene TRBJ2-1; no reliable D call. The CDR3 loop spans 13 amino acids. Germline CDR1 and CDR2: DFQATT and SNEGSKA (reference sequence). With 6 bases removed from V and 8 bases from J, the gap between germline ends came to 17 bases. CDR3 nucleotides: TGCAGTGCCCCTATTGGTAGCAGCGATGAGCAGTTCTTC. Translating gives CSAPIGSSDEQFF.

There are a few counts of this clonotype. V is TRBV12-3 or TRBV12-4 and J is TRBJ1-2, with unresolved D. The CDR3 runs to 12 residues. Trimming removed 5 bases at V and 6 bases at J, with 10 bases between. The CDR3 here is CASSEYRDGYTF. In nucleotides, the CDR3 is TGTGCCAGCAGTGAGTACCGAGATGGCTACACCTTC.

V and J are TRBV7-8 and TRBJ2-3; a weak D match, TRBD2 (6 bases). The germline CDR1 and CDR2 sequences are SGHVS and FQNEAQ. CDR3 length equals 18 residues. The ends were cut back, 1 base at V and 0 bases at J, with 17 bases in the middle. The CDR3 sequence is CASSLGTGVPSSTDTQYF. The DNA for the CDR3 is TGTGCCAGCAGCTTAGGAACGGGAGTACCTAGTAGCACAGATACGCAGTATTTT.

The chain is built from TRBV7-3 and TRBJ2-1, with 7 bases matching TRBD2. The CDR3 totals 17 residues. Germline loops: CDR1 SGHTA, CDR2 FQGTGA. V lost 2 bases to trimming and J lost 6 bases; unmatched junction nucleotides: 13. The CDR3 protein is CASSLGTGAGASNEQFF. The CDR3, as DNA: TGTGCCAGCAGCTTAGGAACCGGGGCGGGAGCTAGCAATGAGCAGTTCTTC.

Points on this clonotype: This could be a read error, since a much larger clone is one nucleotide away. The rearrangement joins TRBV6-4 to TRBJ2-5; D is unresolved. The germline gives CDR1 MRHNA, CDR2 SNTAGT. Trimming removed 6 bases at V and 4 bases at J, with 0 bases between. The CDR3 totals 9 residues. The CDR3 coding sequence is TGTGCCAGCAGAGAGACCCAGTACTTC. It is translated as CASRETQYF.

The genes are TRBV15 and TRBJ2-5, with 10 bases identical to TRBD2. Germline V gives CDR1 LNHNV, CDR2 YYDKDF (reference sequence). CDR3 length: 15 amino acids. V was pared by 8 bases and J by 1 base, with 7 bases of the junction left unmatched. The CDR3 coding sequence is TGTGCCACCCGACTAGCGGGTAGCCTCCAAGAGACCCAGTACTTC. Residues: CATRLAGSLQETQYF.

CDR3 DNA: TGCAGTGCTAGCGAAGAGACTGAAGCTTTCTTT. Protein product: CSASEETEAFF. The chain combines TRBV20-1 with TRBJ1-1; no clear D gene. This CDR3 spans 11 amino acids. The V gene lost 3 bases and the J gene lost 5 bases, with 7 bases spanning the gap. Germline V gives CDR1 DFQATT, CDR2 SNEGSKA (reference sequence).

The chain links TRBV12-3 or TRBV12-4 to TRBJ1-2; TRBD1 matches 9 bases. The CDR3 spans 14 residues. Trimming removed 5 bases from V and 4 bases from J; junction bases left unmatched: 5. The CDR3 spells CASSAGQGFYGYTF. The CDR3 nucleotides are TGTGCCAGCAGTGCGGGACAGGGATTCTATGGCTACACCTTC.

This sequence joins TRBV6-1 and TRBJ2-5, with D unresolved. CDR1 is MNHNS and CDR2 is SASEGT in the germline V gene. The CDR3 sequence is 16 residues long. Deletions cut 0 bases from V and 1 base from J, with 12 bases between. The CDR3 DNA reads as TGTGCCAGCAGTGAAGCGCCCGCAGCTTTCCAAGAGACCCAGTACTTC. Translating it yields CASSEAPAAFQETQYF.

V usage is TRBV6-1 and J usage is TRBJ2-7; no reliable D call. Per the germline V gene, CDR1 is MNHNS and CDR2 is SASEGT. Trimming shortened V by 3 bases and J by 2 bases, and 14 bases separated the two germline ends. The CDR3 runs 15 residues. CDR3 nucleotides: TGTGCCAGCAGTGAGGCCAACACTGGAACCTACGAGCAGTACTTC. Translating it yields CASSEANTGTYEQYF.

The J gene is TRBJ2-2, the V gene TRBV18; weak D call: TRBD1 (7 bases). Germline V gene sequence: CDR1 KGHSH, CDR2 LQKENI. CDR3 length: 16 residues. With 3 bases removed from V and 3 bases from J, the gap between germline ends came to 14 bases. As DNA, the CDR3 is TGTGCCAGCTCACCGACTAGACAGGGCGACACCGGGGAGCTGTTTTTT. Translating gives CASSPTRQGDTGELFF.

This clonotype was detected a few times. This rearrangement joins TRBV20-1 to TRBJ2-2; 8 bases agree with TRBD1. Germline CDR1 is DFQATT and CDR2 is SNEGSKA (reference sequence). CDR3 length equals 15 residues. V lost 2 bases, J lost 3 bases, and 5 bases stayed unmatched. DNA for the CDR3: TGCAGTGCTAGACCAGGGGGCAAGGACACCGGGGAGCTGTTTTTT. This gives the protein CSARPGGKDTGELFF.

The count of this clonotype is one. The chain links TRBV7-8 to TRBJ2-1; TRBD1 or TRBD2 may be the D gene (5 bases each). V shed 5 bases and J shed 5 bases, with 13 bases lying between them. There are 14 residues in the CDR3. CDR1 and CDR2 (germline): SGHVS, FQNEAQ. As DNA, the CDR3 is TGTGCCAGCAGCCTCCGGGACCGCCACAATGAGCAGTTCTTC. Translating gives CASSLRDRHNEQFF.

The chain is built from TRBV29-1 and TRBJ1-2; no reliable D call. Per the germline V gene, CDR1 is SQVTM and CDR2 is ANQGSEA. The V gene lost 6 bases and the J gene lost 0 bases, with 8 bases spanning the gap. This CDR3 spans 12 amino acids. The CDR3 spells CSVVRSNYGYTF. DNA for the CDR3: TGCAGCGTCGTCCGTTCTAACTATGGCTACACCTTC.

The chain recombines TRBV9 with TRBJ2-1; no definite D call. The CDR3 runs 16 residues. Germline assignment: CDR1 SGDLS and CDR2 YYNGEE. V was pared by 0 bases and J by 2 bases, with 12 bases between. CDR3 coding DNA: TGTGCCAGCAGCGTAGAGGGCACCCCCCCCTACAATGAGCAGTTCTTC. Residues: CASSVEGTPPYNEQFF.

This clonotype was found once. CDR3 sequence reads: CASSLGLTKDPYEQYF. Written as DNA, the CDR3 is TGCGCCAGCAGCCTAGGCCTGACGAAGGACCCCTACGAGCAGTACTTC. This chain joins TRBV4-1 and TRBJ2-7, with D unresolved. V lost 4 bases and J 2 bases, leaving 18 bases between the germline ends. The CDR3 length is 16 residues. Germline values: CDR1 MGHRA, CDR2 YSYEKL.

The chain employs TRBV12-3 or TRBV12-4 and TRBJ1-2; D remains ambiguous. The CDR3 contains 13 residues. V was trimmed by 5 bases and J by 11 bases, leaving 18 bases between them. The CDR3 reads CASSPSRLAEYTF. Here the CDR3 DNA reads TGTGCCAGCAGTCCCTCGCGTTTGGCAGAGTACACCTTC.

The chain has TRBV10-3 and TRBJ2-2, with D unresolved. Germline CDR1 ENHRY, CDR2 SYGVKD. Trimming took 9 bases from V and 7 from J, leaving 12 bases between them. The CDR3 length is 12 residues. DNA of the CDR3: TGTGCCATAGAGCGACCGGGCGGGGAGCTGTTTTTT. This gives the protein CAIERPGGELFF.